This TCR beta chain is drawn from a study of neoadjuvant anti-PD-1 for oral cavity cancer. Overall study results and limits: Non-responders to neoadjuvant nivolumab had significantly more clonal PBMC T cells than responders. Each response group had just a few patients in TCR analyses.

Only in-frame clones appear in the TCRdb table, and some are missing; sequencing was by immunoSEQ multiplex PCR. The data hold over 65,000 clones, with approximately 81% observed a single time. Time point indicated: after neoadjuvant nivolumab, at surgical resection. About this clone itself: Its matching antigen is unknown.

V gave up 2 bases and J gave up 1 base, with 9 bases separating them. Germline V gene lookup returns CDR1 SGHNT and CDR2 YYREEE (reference sequence). CDR3 length: 14 residues. This sample comprised PBMCs, obtained after nivolumab (anti-PD-1) treatment. This clonotype was sampled from a person aged 35-79 years with oral cavity squamous cell carcinoma. The rearrangement joins TRBV5-4 to TRBJ2-5; the D is unclear. This CDR3 reads CASSLKKGQETQYF. The CDR3 DNA reads as TGTGCCAGCAGCTTAAAGAAGGGCCAAGAGACCCAGTACTTC. Filled out from reference TRBV5-4 and TRBJ2-5, the complete variable domain reads ETGVTQSPTHLIKTRGQQVTLRCSSQSGHNTVSWYQQALGQGPQFIFQYYREEENGRGNFPPRFSGLQFPNYSSELNVNALELDDSALYLCASSLKKGQETQYFGPGTRLLVL.